The source of this T cell receptor (beta chain) is a study of blood T cell repertoires in COVID-19. Study context: T cells, B-cell-depleted T cells, or PBMCs supplied cDNA or gDNA.

CDR3 length: 15 amino acids. Looked up from germline, CDR1 is SGDLS and CDR2 is YYNGEE. J gave up 2 bases and V 4 bases, and 7 bases lay outside the gene matches. The repertoire was sequenced with immunoSEQ multiplex PCR; TCRdb's copy has only in-frame clones and lacks some. The sample yields tens of thousands of clones, nearly 80% seen once. This clone showed up just a few times. This clonotype was obtained from a human donor in a cohort sampled during active COVID-19. This rearrangement joins TRBV9 to TRBJ2-3, with 7 bases matching TRBD2. Sequences were obtained from peripheral blood. Here the CDR3 DNA reads TGTGCCAGCAGCACTCGGGACTACCACACAGATACGCAGTATTTT. Protein sequence: CASSTRDYHTDTQYF.